A selection of T cell receptor beta chains follows, all from one sample in a study of cytomegalovirus exposure and HLA in healthy donors. The data were produced by immunoSEQ multiplex PCR, yet TCRdb's version contains in-frame clones alone and is incomplete. The profile shows fewer than 250,000 clones, roughly 86% of them singletons. Sequenced sample: PBMCs. The receptors here all came from a young woman in good health and CMV-seronegative. Both conserved end residues are part of each CDR3. The D gene is left open where the match is weak. Part of the rows lack a size; the others show once, few, many or a class for expanded clones.

j_gene: TRBJ2-2
v_gene: TRBV5-1
abundance: NA
d_gene: NA
CDR3nt: TGCGCCAGCAGCTCACATATTTCGGGGACCGGGGAGCTGTTTTTT
CDR3aa: CASSSHISGTGELFF

j_gene: TRBJ2-7
v_gene: TRBV29-1
abundance: NA
d_gene: NA
CDR3nt: TGCAGCGTTGATCCATCGGCGAGCGGCGAGCAGTACTTC
CDR3aa: CSVDPSASGEQYF

j_gene: TRBJ1-6
v_gene: TRBV5-6
abundance: NA
d_gene: TRBD1
CDR3nt: TGTGCCAGCAGCCCATCTTCGCCGGACAGGCTGTATAATTCACCCCTCCACTTT
CDR3aa: CASSPSSPDRLYNSPLHF

j_gene: TRBJ2-6
v_gene: TRBV5-1
abundance: NA
d_gene: NA
CDR3nt: TGCGCCAGCAGCACCGTTCCCGGGACAGGGACTAGCTCTGGGGCCAACGTCCTGACTTTC
CDR3aa: CASSTVPGTGTSSGANVLTF

j_gene: TRBJ2-1
v_gene: TRBV6-6
abundance: NA
d_gene: TRBD1
CDR3nt: TGTGCCAGCAGTTGGGACAGGGGGCGCGATGAGCAGTTCTTC
CDR3aa: CASSWDRGRDEQFF

j_gene: TRBJ1-6
v_gene: TRBV9
abundance: few
d_gene: TRBD1
CDR3nt: TGTGCCAGCAGCTTCGGGACAGGGAGCTCCTATAATTCACCCCTCCACTTT
CDR3aa: CASSFGTGSSYNSPLHF

j_gene: TRBJ1-3
v_gene: TRBV18
abundance: NA
d_gene: NA
CDR3nt: TGTGCCAGCTCAACATCCGGGACACACGGAAACACCATATATTTT
CDR3aa: CASSTSGTHGNTIYF

j_gene: TRBJ1-2
v_gene: TRBV7-9
abundance: NA
d_gene: TRBD1
CDR3nt: TGTGCCAGCAGCTTGGCGGGACAGAGAAACTATGGCTACACCTTC
CDR3aa: CASSLAGQRNYGYTF

j_gene: TRBJ1-2
v_gene: TRBV6-1
abundance: NA
d_gene: NA
CDR3nt: TGTGCCAGCAGTGAAGTAATCATGAGAAATTCGGATGGCTACACCTTC
CDR3aa: CASSEVIMRNSDGYTF

j_gene: TRBJ1-1
v_gene: TRBV6-5
abundance: NA
d_gene: NA
CDR3nt: TGTGCCGGGCGACGGTTTCCGAACACTGAAGCTTTCTTT
CDR3aa: CAGRRFPNTEAFF

j_gene: TRBJ1-1
v_gene: TRBV29-1
abundance: NA
d_gene: NA
CDR3nt: TGCAGCGTTCCCCCAACAGGGTCGAGGACTGAAGCTTTCTTT
CDR3aa: CSVPPTGSRTEAFF

j_gene: TRBJ1-2
v_gene: TRBV29-1
abundance: NA
d_gene: TRBD1
CDR3nt: TGCAGCGCGATTATTGGAAGGACAGGTGTAGTACTACGCTACACCTTC
CDR3aa: CSAIIGRTGVVLRYTF

j_gene: TRBJ1-4
v_gene: TRBV5-1
abundance: few
d_gene: TRBD1
CDR3nt: TGCGCCAGCAGCTCGGGACAGGGTTTTGAAAAACTGTTTTTT
CDR3aa: CASSSGQGFEKLFF

j_gene: TRBJ1-2
v_gene: TRBV4-1
abundance: once
d_gene: NA
CDR3nt: TGCGCCAGCAGCCCCGAGGGGGGGGCGAGCTATGGCTACACCTTC
CDR3aa: CASSPEGGASYGYTF

j_gene: TRBJ2-1
v_gene: TRBV11-3
abundance: NA
d_gene: TRBD2
CDR3nt: TGTGCCAGCAGCTTAGGGGGACTAGCGGGAGGCAATGAGCAGTTCTTC
CDR3aa: CASSLGGLAGGNEQFF

j_gene: TRBJ1-4
v_gene: TRBV5-1
abundance: NA
d_gene: TRBD1
CDR3nt: TGCGCCAGCAGCGTGACAGGGTGGGGTGAAAAACTGTTTTTT
CDR3aa: CASSVTGWGEKLFF

j_gene: TRBJ2-1
v_gene: TRBV7-9
abundance: NA
d_gene: NA
CDR3nt: TGTGCCAGCCTACAGGCAGGGGGGCACTACAATGAGCAGTTCTTC
CDR3aa: CASLQAGGHYNEQFF

j_gene: TRBJ2-5
v_gene: TRBV19
abundance: NA
d_gene: TRBD1
CDR3nt: TGTGCCAGTAGTGATGGGACAGCTCAAGAGACCCAGTACTTC
CDR3aa: CASSDGTAQETQYF

j_gene: TRBJ2-6
v_gene: TRBV7-6
abundance: NA
d_gene: TRBD2
CDR3nt: TGTGCCAGCAGCCCGCGAGCGGGGCCGGTGGCCAACGTCCTGACTTTC
CDR3aa: CASSPRAGPVANVLTF

j_gene: TRBJ1-6
v_gene: TRBV7-2
abundance: NA
d_gene: NA
CDR3nt: TGTGCCAGCAGCTTAGGGAGGGGTTGGAATTCACCCCTCCACTTT
CDR3aa: CASSLGRGWNSPLHF

j_gene: TRBJ2-1
v_gene: TRBV7-9
abundance: NA
d_gene: TRBD1
CDR3nt: TGTGCCAGCAGTCAAACCCCGGGACAGGGGGGGAATGAGCAGTTCTTC
CDR3aa: CASSQTPGQGGNEQFF

j_gene: TRBJ1-5
v_gene: TRBV30
abundance: few
d_gene: NA
CDR3nt: TGTGCCTGGAGTCCCGGAGCCCCCAATCAGCCCCAGCATTTT
CDR3aa: CAWSPGAPNQPQHF

j_gene: TRBJ1-2
v_gene: TRBV7-8
abundance: once
d_gene: NA
CDR3nt: TGTGCCAGCAGCGCGGACAGCCCCAACTATGGCTACACCTTC
CDR3aa: CASSADSPNYGYTF

j_gene: TRBJ2-3
v_gene: TRBV28
abundance: once
d_gene: NA
CDR3nt: TGTGCCAGCATATCACCCGCGACAGATACGCAGTATTTT
CDR3aa: CASISPATDTQYF

j_gene: TRBJ2-5
v_gene: TRBV4-2
abundance: NA
d_gene: TRBD2
CDR3nt: TGTGCCAGCCGTGGACTAGCGGGTACTAAGGGGGAGACCCAGTACTTC
CDR3aa: CASRGLAGTKGETQYF

j_gene: TRBJ1-5
v_gene: TRBV6-5
abundance: NA
d_gene: TRBD1
CDR3nt: TGTGCCAGCAGTACACAGGGGAATCAGCCCCAGCATTTT
CDR3aa: CASSTQGNQPQHF

j_gene: TRBJ2-7
v_gene: TRBV7-9
abundance: NA
d_gene: NA
CDR3nt: TGTGCCAGCAGCGCTTCTCGTCTACCCCTGTCCTACGAGCAGTACTTC
CDR3aa: CASSASRLPLSYEQYF

j_gene: TRBJ2-1
v_gene: TRBV5-1
abundance: NA
d_gene: TRBD2
CDR3nt: TGCGCCAGCAGCACCTCTAGCGGGAGCCACAATGAGCAGTTCTTC
CDR3aa: CASSTSSGSHNEQFF

j_gene: TRBJ2-7
v_gene: TRBV6-5
abundance: NA
d_gene: NA
CDR3nt: TGTGCCAGCTCACACTCCGGTGACACGCGAAAAGGGGAGTACTTC
CDR3aa: CASSHSGDTRKGEYF

j_gene: TRBJ1-1
v_gene: TRBV11-3
abundance: NA
d_gene: TRBD1
CDR3nt: TGTGCCAGCAGCTTGGGCACAGGGGGAGGCACTGAAGCTTTCTTT
CDR3aa: CASSLGTGGGTEAFF

j_gene: TRBJ2-5
v_gene: TRBV4-1
abundance: NA
d_gene: NA
CDR3nt: TGCGCCAGCAGCCCGGCGGGGGCAGGGCAAGAGACCCAGTACTTC
CDR3aa: CASSPAGAGQETQYF

j_gene: TRBJ2-3
v_gene: TRBV11-3
abundance: NA
d_gene: NA
CDR3nt: TGTGCCAGCAGCGTACCCGGAGGGGATACGCAGTATTTT
CDR3aa: CASSVPGGDTQYF

j_gene: TRBJ2-7
v_gene: TRBV2
abundance: few
d_gene: NA
CDR3nt: TGTGCCAGCAGCGCGGGGAGGACCGAGCAGTACTTC
CDR3aa: CASSAGRTEQYF

j_gene: TRBJ2-1
v_gene: TRBV6-6
abundance: NA
d_gene: TRBD2
CDR3nt: TGTGCCAGCAGTTACTGGCTAGCGGGAAAGGATGAGCAGTTCTTC
CDR3aa: CASSYWLAGKDEQFF

j_gene: TRBJ2-7
v_gene: TRBV18
abundance: NA
d_gene: NA
CDR3nt: TGTGCCAGCTCACTAAGCGTAGGGGGATACGAGCAGTACTTC
CDR3aa: CASSLSVGGYEQYF

j_gene: TRBJ1-1
v_gene: TRBV12-5
abundance: NA
d_gene: TRBD1
CDR3nt: TGTGCTAGTGGTTTGGTACTTGGGACAGGGCACACTGAAGCTTTCTTT
CDR3aa: CASGLVLGTGHTEAFF

j_gene: TRBJ2-7
v_gene: TRBV10-2
abundance: NA
d_gene: TRBD2
CDR3nt: TGCGCCAGCAGCGATCGACTAGCGGGACTCTACGAGCAGTACTTC
CDR3aa: CASSDRLAGLYEQYF

j_gene: TRBJ2-5
v_gene: TRBV6-1
abundance: NA
d_gene: TRBD2
CDR3nt: TGTGCCAGCAGTTTCGGGGGGGCCCAAGAGACCCAGTACTTC
CDR3aa: CASSFGGAQETQYF

j_gene: TRBJ2-6
v_gene: TRBV19
abundance: NA
d_gene: NA
CDR3nt: TGTGCCAGTAGTTCGGTCCTCTCTGGGGCCAACGTCCTGACTTTC
CDR3aa: CASSSVLSGANVLTF

j_gene: TRBJ2-1
v_gene: TRBV6-5
abundance: few
d_gene: NA
CDR3nt: TGTGCCAGCAGCGAACCGGGCTCCTACAATGAGCAGTTCTTC
CDR3aa: CASSEPGSYNEQFF

j_gene: TRBJ1-5
v_gene: TRBV19
abundance: NA
d_gene: NA
CDR3nt: TGTGCCAGTAGTATATCGGGGACATTCATTAGCAATCAGCCCCAGCATTTT
CDR3aa: CASSISGTFISNQPQHF

j_gene: TRBJ1-5
v_gene: TRBV19
abundance: NA
d_gene: NA
CDR3nt: TGTGCCAGTAGTCGAACAACAAGCAATCAGCCCCAGCATTTT
CDR3aa: CASSRTTSNQPQHF

j_gene: TRBJ1-5
v_gene: TRBV4-1
abundance: NA
d_gene: NA
CDR3nt: TGCGCCAGCAGCCAAACGGGGCAGGGGAATCAGCCCCAGCATTTT
CDR3aa: CASSQTGQGNQPQHF

j_gene: TRBJ1-5
v_gene: TRBV6-5
abundance: NA
d_gene: NA
CDR3nt: TGTGCCAGCAGCTCAGGGAACCAGCCCCAGCATTTT
CDR3aa: CASSSGNQPQHF

j_gene: TRBJ2-3
v_gene: TRBV6-5
abundance: NA
d_gene: TRBD2
CDR3nt: TGTGCCAGCGGGAGGGAGAGCACAGATACGCAGTATTTT
CDR3aa: CASGRESTDTQYF

j_gene: TRBJ2-7
v_gene: TRBV19
abundance: NA
d_gene: TRBD1
CDR3nt: TGTGCCAGTAGTATCGGACAGGGGGCGTTCTACGAGCAGTACTTC
CDR3aa: CASSIGQGAFYEQYF

j_gene: TRBJ2-2
v_gene: TRBV5-6
abundance: once
d_gene: NA
CDR3nt: TGTGCCAGCAGCTTTTCCGAGACAGCGATTTCCAGGGCAGTCGGGGAGCTGTTTTTT
CDR3aa: CASSFSETAISRAVGELFF

j_gene: TRBJ2-1
v_gene: TRBV10-1
abundance: NA
d_gene: NA
CDR3nt: TGCGCCAGCAGTGAGTCGGCCTTGGCGTGGAGCTCCTACAATGAGCAGTTCTTC
CDR3aa: CASSESALAWSSYNEQFF

j_gene: TRBJ2-1
v_gene: TRBV19
abundance: NA
d_gene: TRBD2
CDR3nt: TGTGCCAGTGTCTCGGAGCGGGAGGGTGCCTACAATGAGCAGTTCTTC
CDR3aa: CASVSEREGAYNEQFF

j_gene: TRBJ1-1
v_gene: TRBV2
abundance: NA
d_gene: NA
CDR3nt: TGTGCCAGCAAGTCTCAGGGGATGAACACTGAAGCTTTCTTT
CDR3aa: CASKSQGMNTEAFF